This T cell receptor beta chain was captured by sequencing in a study of beta chain features in type 1 diabetes. General observations from the study: Within each of all four CD4+ subsets, Type 1 diabetes patients had TCRB CDR3s that were moderately but significantly shorter.

Of note for this clone: Its antigen is not identified.

Expressed TCRB transcripts were sequenced because the isolated RNA had all been reverse transcribed beforehand. The repertoire was sequenced with immunoSEQ multiplex PCR; TCRdb's copy has only in-frame clones and lacks some. The sample lists roughly 38,000 clones, 66% occurring once. The TCR comes from a man between 25 and 39 years old with type 1 diabetes. Some clones in this sample may be carry-over from other donors' samples. What was sequenced was Tregs from blood.

CDR3 sequence reads: CASSLVTWVTGGRNTEAFF. CDR3 in DNA: TGCGCCAGCAGCTTGGTCACCTGGGTGACAGGGGGGAGGAACACTGAAGCTTTCTTT. J is TRBJ1-1 and V is TRBV5-1, with 9 nucleotides matching TRBD1. J lost 1 base, V lost 0 bases, and 13 bases had no gene match. The CDR3 covers 19 residues. Germline CDR1 is SGHRS and CDR2 is YFSETQ. Full variable domain (missing parts from reference TRBV5-1 and TRBJ1-1): KAGVTQTPRYLIKTRGQQVTLSCSPISGHRSVSWYQQTPGQGLQFLFEYFSETQRNKGNFPGRFSGRQFSNSRSEMNVSTLELGDSALYLCASSLVTWVTGGRNTEAFFGQGTRLTVV.